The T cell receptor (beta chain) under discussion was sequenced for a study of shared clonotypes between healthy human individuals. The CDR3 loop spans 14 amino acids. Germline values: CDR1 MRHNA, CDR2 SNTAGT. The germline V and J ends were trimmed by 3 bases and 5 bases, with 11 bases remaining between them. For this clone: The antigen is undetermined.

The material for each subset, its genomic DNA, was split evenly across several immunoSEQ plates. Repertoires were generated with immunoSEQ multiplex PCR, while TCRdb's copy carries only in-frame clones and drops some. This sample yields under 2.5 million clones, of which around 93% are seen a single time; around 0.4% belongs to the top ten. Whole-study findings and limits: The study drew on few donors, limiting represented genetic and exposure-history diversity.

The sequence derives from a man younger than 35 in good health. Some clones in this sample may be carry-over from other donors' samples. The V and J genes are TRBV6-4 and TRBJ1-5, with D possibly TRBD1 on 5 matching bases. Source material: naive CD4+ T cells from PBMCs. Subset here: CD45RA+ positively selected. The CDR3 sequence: CASSEGPVYQPQHF. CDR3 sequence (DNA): TGTGCCAGCAGTGAGGGACCCGTCTATCAGCCCCAGCATTTT.